What follows are 10 T cell receptor beta chains derived from one specimen sequenced in a study of T cells after yellow fever vaccination. TCRdb re-called the 5' RACE reads with MiXCR, one entry per CDR3 protein. This table has 340,000 or so distinct CDR3 sequences, approximately 12% appearing once. The specimen comprised CD4+ T cells sorted from PBMCs, sampled 15 days after the yellow fever booster vaccination. These receptors were taken from a man between 18 and 35 years old who received the YFV17D yellow fever vaccine.

The table lists this clonotype with a few counts. This rearrangement joins TRBV9 to TRBJ1-6; 8 positions agree with TRBD1. Germline values: CDR1 SGDLS, CDR2 YYNGEE. Trimming removed 4 bases from V and 5 bases from J; junction bases left unmatched: 2. This CDR3 spans 14 amino acids. DNA of the CDR3: TGTGCCAGCAGCTTGGGACAGGATAATTCACCCCTCCACTTT. Amino acids: CASSLGQDNSPLHF.

This clonotype was picked up a small number of times. This chain joins TRBV29-1 and TRBJ1-3, with D hard to call. This CDR3 region has 15 residues. The ends were cut back, 5 bases at V and 3 bases at J, with 17 bases in the middle. Germline V CDR1 and CDR2: SQVTM, ANQGSEA. The CDR3 sequence is CSVSDMAVDGNTIYF. DNA of the CDR3: TGCAGCGTTTCCGATATGGCGGTGGATGGAAACACCATATATTTT.

V is TRBV3-1 and J is TRBJ1-4, with 7 bases aligning to TRBD1. Per the germline V gene, CDR1 is LGHDT and CDR2 is YNNKEL (reference sequence). Losses at the gene ends were 3 bases for V and 4 bases for J; bases not matched to a gene: 5. This CDR3 is built from 15 residues. The CDR3 loop reads CASSHSGTDNEKLFF. CDR3 bases: TGTGCCAGCAGCCACTCCGGGACAGATAATGAAAAACTGTTTTTT.

The rearrangement uses TRBV6-2 or TRBV6-3 and TRBJ2-5; tentative D call: TRBD2 (5 bases). Trimming left V 10 bases short and J 4 bases short, with 16 bases between. This CDR3 region has 13 residues. Germline CDR1 reads MNHEY; CDR2 reads SVGEGT. The CDR3 loop is CATFSGGGETQYF. The DNA of the CDR3 is TGTGCCACCTTCTCAGGAGGTGGAGAGACCCAGTACTTC.

The genes are TRBV5-6 and TRBJ1-2; no clear D. Trimming shortened V by 0 bases and J by 4 bases, and 13 bases separated the two germline ends. CDR1 is SGHDT and CDR2 is YYEEEE in the germline V gene. The CDR3 runs to 15 residues. The CDR3 coding sequence is TGTGCCAGCAGCTTGGGCCAGCTATCCGGCTATGGCTACACCTTC. This gives the protein CASSLGQLSGYGYTF.

The V and J genes are TRBV20-1 and TRBJ2-5, with a weak D call TRBD2 (6 bases). V was shortened by 4 bases and J by 4 bases, with 19 bases between the two germline ends. The CDR3 spans 15 residues. Per the germline V gene, CDR1 is DFQATT and CDR2 is SNEGSKA (reference sequence). CDR3 sequence reads: CSATPLEAGRETQYF. CDR3 coding DNA: TGCAGTGCTACGCCCCTCGAGGCCGGGAGAGAGACCCAGTACTTC.

This clonotype has a handful of counts. The chain combines TRBV7-2 with TRBJ2-1; 11 nucleotides agree with TRBD1. Germline assignment: CDR1 SGHTA and CDR2 FQGNSA. V gave up 4 bases and J gave up 7 bases; unmatched junction bases: 9. The CDR3 totals 16 residues. This chain's CDR3 is CASSSRGTGGRNEQFF. Written as DNA, the CDR3 is TGTGCCAGCAGCTCGAGAGGGACAGGGGGGCGTAATGAGCAGTTCTTC.

The chain uses TRBV18 and TRBJ1-1; D ambiguous. CDR3 length: 13 residues. Germline V gene sequence: CDR1 KGHSH, CDR2 LQKENI. The V gene lost 3 bases and the J gene lost 4 bases, with 9 bases spanning the gap. The CDR3 reads CASSPRTVTEAFF. The CDR3 coding sequence is TGTGCCAGCTCACCCAGGACTGTCACTGAAGCTTTCTTT.

This clonotype was found a few times. The rearrangement uses TRBV9 and TRBJ2-2; the D is unclear. V was shortened by 0 bases and J by 5 bases, with 14 bases between the two germline ends. The CDR3 contains 16 residues. Germline-derived CDR1 and CDR2 are SGDLS and YYNGEE. CDR3 DNA: TGTGCCAGCAGCGTAGATCACTCGAGGAAGACCGGGGAGCTGTTTTTT. As protein: CASSVDHSRKTGELFF.

The V gene is TRBV9, the J gene TRBJ2-1; perhaps TRBD2 as D (5 bases). The CDR3 spans 13 residues. CDR1 and CDR2 (germline): SGDLS, YYNGEE. V lost 0 bases to trimming and J lost 10 bases, with 11 bases between them. CDR3 protein: CASSVGVSGEQFF. DNA for the CDR3: TGTGCCAGCAGCGTAGGGGTCTCGGGGGAGCAGTTCTTC.